These 7 T cell receptor beta chains originate from one sample sequenced in a study of T-cell reconstitution after alpha-beta-depleted transplantation in children. Unique molecular identifiers were incorporated during preparation of the TCRbeta library. TCRdb re-derived calls from the PCR reads in MiXCR, one entry per CDR3 protein. In the table there are some 500,000 distinct CDR3 sequences, 32% of which are singletons. The sample here was PBMCs from the stem cell graft donor, taken from the stem cell graft. The receptors stem from a human donor who donated a stem cell graft to a child with aplastic anemia.

The chain employs TRBV2 and TRBJ2-4; TRBD1 matches at 7 bases. The CDR3 is 15 residues long. The germline V gene encodes CDR1 SNHLY and CDR2 FYNNEI. With V trimmed by 8 bases and J by 0 bases, 7 bases remained unmatched. Written as DNA, the CDR3 is TGTGCCAGCGAGGGACAGATCCAAGCCAAAAACATTCAGTACTTC. It specifies CASEGQIQAKNIQYF.

This clonotype has only a few counts. This rearrangement joins TRBV29-1 to TRBJ2-7; 13 positions match TRBD2. V lost 6 bases, J lost 1 base, and 6 bases stayed unmatched. The CDR3 consists of 15 residues. In germline, CDR1 is SQVTM, CDR2 ANQGSEA. The CDR3 DNA follows: TGCAGCGTATCAAGACTAGCGGGAGGTTCCTACGAGCAGTACTTC. This gives the protein CSVSRLAGGSYEQYF.

This sequence joins TRBV12-3 or TRBV12-4 and TRBJ2-3, with 8 nucleotides matching TRBD1. The CDR3 has 15 amino acids. J gave up 4 bases and V 4 bases, and 7 bases lay outside the gene matches. The CDR3 DNA is TGTGCCAGCAGTTCCCGGACAGGGAGGCCAGATACGCAGTATTTT. Its protein is CASSSRTGRPDTQYF.

This clonotype turned up a few times. The CDR3 region is CASSIGRGRSNQPQHF. The CDR3 DNA follows: TGTGCCAGTAGTATAGGACGGGGTAGGAGTAATCAGCCCCAGCATTTT. The rearrangement joins TRBV19 to TRBJ1-5; no reliable D call. Trimming stripped 1 base from V and 4 bases from J, with 14 bases between. The CDR3 length is 16 residues. Germline V gene lookup returns CDR1 LNHDA and CDR2 SQIVND (reference sequence).

V is TRBV12-3 or TRBV12-4 and J is TRBJ1-4, with TRBD1 matching over 8 bases. The CDR3 sequence is 16 residues long. The V gene end was trimmed by 8 bases and the J gene end by 4 bases; junction bases not matched to a gene: 12. The DNA for the CDR3 is TGTGCCAGCGCCCCCGCCGGGGACAGGATTAATGAAAAACTGTTTTTT. Protein product: CASAPAGDRINEKLFF.

The J gene is TRBJ2-1, the V gene TRBV5-6; no clear D. Per germline, CDR1 SGHDT and CDR2 YYEEEE. The CDR3 has 13 amino acids. The V end lost 0 bases, the J end lost 9 bases, and 10 bases lay between the germline ends. CDR3 sequence: CASSLGVDGEQFF. CDR3 coding DNA: TGTGCCAGCAGCTTGGGAGTAGACGGTGAGCAGTTCTTC.

V is TRBV29-1 and J is TRBJ1-1; 8 nucleotides agree with TRBD1. The V gene end was trimmed by 7 bases and the J gene end by 3 bases; junction bases not matched to a gene: 10. The germline gives CDR1 SQVTM, CDR2 ANQGSEA. This CDR3 contains 14 residues. Here the CDR3 reads CSGQGTSRDTEAFF. CDR3 in DNA: TGCAGCGGACAGGGGACGTCGAGAGACACTGAAGCTTTCTTT. Looking up the rest from reference TRBV29-1 and TRBJ1-1 gives the full variable domain: SAVISQKPSRDICQRGTSLTIQCQVDSQVTMMFWYRQQPGQSLTLIATANQGSEATYESGFVIDKFPISRPNLTFSTLTVSNMSPEDSSIYLCSGQGTSRDTEAFFGQGTRLTVV.